A single sample is the source of the 3 T cell receptor beta chains below, sequenced in a study of spatial heterogeneity in lung cancer. TCRdb itself ran the 5' RACE reads through MiXCR, one entry per CDR3 protein. The profile covers tens of thousands of distinct CDR3 sequences, with approximately 12% appearing a single time and 7.2% taken by the ten largest. Time point defined: sample taken at primary tumor resection. Whole RNA came from tumor, nontumor lung or frozen PBMC and was sequenced without being sorted. The source was PBMCs, collected at surgery. The receptors shown here come from a male donor with early-stage non-small cell lung cancer.

This chain connects TRBV3-1 to TRBJ1-5; the D is unclear. Germline CDR1 LGHDT, CDR2 YNNKEL (reference sequence). V lost 0 bases and J lost 4, with 10 bases in between. The CDR3 length is 15 residues. The CDR3 loop is CASSQDGSRNQPQHF. The CDR3 DNA reads as TGTGCCAGCAGCCAAGATGGGTCGAGAAATCAGCCCCAGCATTTT. The whole variable domain, remainder taken from reference TRBV3-1 and TRBJ1-5, is DTAVSQTPKYLVTQMGNDKSIKCEQNLGHDTMYWYKQDSKKFLKIMFSYNNKELIINETVPNRFSPKSPDKAHLNLHINSLELGDSAVYFCASSQDGSRNQPQHFGDGTRLSIL.

This clonotype was seen a few times. The CDR3 DNA is TGTGCCAGCAGTTACGGCCCGAGGACAGGGCGGACCGGGGAGCTGTTTTTT. Amino acid sequence: CASSYGPRTGRTGELFF. The chain joins TRBV6-6 to TRBJ2-2; 8 positions agree with TRBD1. This CDR3 has 17 amino acids. Germline-derived CDR1 and CDR2 are MNHNY and SVGAGI (reference sequence). The J segment lost 5 bases and the V segment lost 2 bases, leaving 10 bases of the junction unmatched.

There are many counts of this clonotype. J is TRBJ2-7 and V is TRBV6-2 or TRBV6-3, with a tentative D call TRBD1 (6 bases). CDR1 is MNHEY and CDR2 is SVGEGT in the germline V gene. The CDR3 length is 14 residues. Trimming took off 6 bases at V and 1 base at J, with 13 bases between the two ends. The CDR3 region has the DNA TGTGCCAGCAGCTGGGGCCAGGGGTCCTACGAGCAGTACTTC. This translates into CASSWGQGSYEQYF.